Detailed here is one T cell receptor beta chain. Per germline, CDR1 SGDLS and CDR2 YYNGEE. This CDR3 is built from 13 residues. Trimming removed 3 bases from V and 0 bases from J, with 7 bases in between. In the original workflow: Nucleated cell counts were estimated from reference gene primer amplification. TCRdb's copy holds only in-frame clones and misses some; the assay was immunoSEQ multiplex PCR. For V, J and clone size, that table is used; D and trimming come from the DNA. The table lists approximately 290,000 clones, around 90% of them singletons. This specimen comes from a study of blood T cell repertoires in COVID-19.

This clonotype was obtained from a man between 18 and 29 years old with active or convalescent COVID-19. Sequenced sample: peripheral blood. This chain connects TRBV9 to TRBJ2-7; the D is unclear. This CDR3 reads CASSGYPSYEQYF. CDR3 nucleotide sequence: TGTGCCAGCAGCGGCTATCCCTCCTACGAGCAGTACTTC.